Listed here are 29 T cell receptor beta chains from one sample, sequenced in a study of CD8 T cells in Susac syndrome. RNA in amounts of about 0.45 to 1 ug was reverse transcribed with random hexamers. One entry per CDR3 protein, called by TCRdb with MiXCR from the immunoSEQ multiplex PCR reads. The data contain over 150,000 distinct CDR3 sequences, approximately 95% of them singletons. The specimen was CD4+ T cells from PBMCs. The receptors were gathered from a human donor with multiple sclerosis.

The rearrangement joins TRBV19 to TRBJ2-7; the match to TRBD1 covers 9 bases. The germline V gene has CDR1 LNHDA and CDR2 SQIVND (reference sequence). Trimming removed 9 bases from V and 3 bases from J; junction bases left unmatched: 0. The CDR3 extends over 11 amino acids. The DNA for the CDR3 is TGTGCCAGGGACAGGGGCTACGAGCAGTACTTC. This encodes CARDRGYEQYF.

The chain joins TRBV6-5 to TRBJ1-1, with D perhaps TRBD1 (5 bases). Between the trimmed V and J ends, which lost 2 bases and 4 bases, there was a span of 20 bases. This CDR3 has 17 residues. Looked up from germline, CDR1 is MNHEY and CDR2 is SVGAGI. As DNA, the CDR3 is TGTGCCAGCAGTTACGAGGGGAAGGGTTCTAGAGTCACTGAAGCTTTCTTT. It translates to CASSYEGKGSRVTEAFF.

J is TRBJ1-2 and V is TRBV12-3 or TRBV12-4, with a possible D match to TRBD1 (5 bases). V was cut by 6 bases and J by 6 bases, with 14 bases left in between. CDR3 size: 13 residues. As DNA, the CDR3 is TGTGCCAGCAGACCTGACAGAGTCAATGGCTACACCTTC. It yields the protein CASRPDRVNGYTF.

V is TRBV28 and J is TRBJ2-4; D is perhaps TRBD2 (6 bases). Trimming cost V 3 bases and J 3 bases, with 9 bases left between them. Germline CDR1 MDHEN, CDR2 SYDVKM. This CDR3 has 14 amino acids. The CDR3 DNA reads TGTGCCAGCAGTTTTAGCGGAAACAAAAACATTCAGTACTTC. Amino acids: CASSFSGNKNIQYF.

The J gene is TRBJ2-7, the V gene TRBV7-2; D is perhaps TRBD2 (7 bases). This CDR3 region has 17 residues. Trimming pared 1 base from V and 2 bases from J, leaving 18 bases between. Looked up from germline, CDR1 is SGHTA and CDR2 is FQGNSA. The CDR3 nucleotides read TGTGCCAGCAGCTTAGAAGGGGGAGGGAGGCAGACCTACGAGCAGTACTTC. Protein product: CASSLEGGGRQTYEQYF. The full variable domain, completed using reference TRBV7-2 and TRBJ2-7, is GAGVSQSPSNKVTEKGKDVELRCDPISGHTALYWYRQSLGQGLEFLIYFQGNSAPDKSGLPSDRFSAERTGGSVSTLTIQRTQQEDSAVYLCASSLEGGGRQTYEQYFGPGTRLTVT.

The DNA for the CDR3 is TGCAGTGCTCATACTAGCGGGGGGGACACAGATACGCAGTATTTT. Its translation: CSAHTSGGDTDTQYF. The V and J genes are TRBV20-1 and TRBJ2-3; 13 positions agree with TRBD2. The CDR3 runs to 15 residues. The trim removed 5 bases at V and 2 bases at J, leaving 4 bases unmatched. Germline V gene lookup returns CDR1 DFQATT and CDR2 SNEGSKA (reference sequence).

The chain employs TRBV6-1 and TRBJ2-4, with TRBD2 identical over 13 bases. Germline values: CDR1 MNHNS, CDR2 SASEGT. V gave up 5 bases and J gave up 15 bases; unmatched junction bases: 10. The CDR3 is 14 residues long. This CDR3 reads CASSHSPGLAGMYF. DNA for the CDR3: TGTGCCAGCAGTCATTCCCCGGGACTAGCGGGAATGTACTTC.

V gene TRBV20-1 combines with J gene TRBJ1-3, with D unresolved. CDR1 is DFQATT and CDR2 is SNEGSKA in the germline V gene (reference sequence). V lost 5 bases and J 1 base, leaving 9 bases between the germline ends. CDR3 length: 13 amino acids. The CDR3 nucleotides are TGCAGTGCTTCCAAGTCTTCTGGAAACACCATATATTTT. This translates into CSASKSSGNTIYF.

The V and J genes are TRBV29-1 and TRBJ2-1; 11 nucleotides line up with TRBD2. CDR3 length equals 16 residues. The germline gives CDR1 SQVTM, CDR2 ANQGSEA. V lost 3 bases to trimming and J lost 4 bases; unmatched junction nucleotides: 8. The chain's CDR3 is CSVEPRTSGLYNEQFF. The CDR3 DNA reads TGCAGCGTTGAGCCCCGGACTAGCGGGCTTTACAATGAGCAGTTCTTC.

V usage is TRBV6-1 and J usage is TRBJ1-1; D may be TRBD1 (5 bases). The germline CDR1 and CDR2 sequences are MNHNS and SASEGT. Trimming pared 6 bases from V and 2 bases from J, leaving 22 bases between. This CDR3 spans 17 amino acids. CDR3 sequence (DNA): TGTGCCAGCAGGACACCCGAAGGTGGAGGGGTTAACACTGAAGCTTTCTTT. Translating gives CASRTPEGGGVNTEAFF.

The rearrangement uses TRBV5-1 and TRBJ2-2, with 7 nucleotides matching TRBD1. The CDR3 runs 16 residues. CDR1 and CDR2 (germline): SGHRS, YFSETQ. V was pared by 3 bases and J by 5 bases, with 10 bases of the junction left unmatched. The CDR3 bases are TGCGCCAGCAGCTCCCGTGGACAGGCCGGGACCGGGGAGCTGTTTTTT. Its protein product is CASSSRGQAGTGELFF.

DNA of the CDR3: TGTGCCAGCAGACGGACTAGCGGGGGAGAGACCCAGTACTTC. Translated, it gives CASRRTSGGETQYF. The rearrangement links TRBV6-2 or TRBV6-3 to TRBJ2-5, with 13 bases aligning to TRBD2. Germline V gene lookup returns CDR1 MNHEY and CDR2 SVGEGT. The length of the CDR3 is 14 residues. The J segment lost 4 bases and the V segment lost 6 bases, leaving 2 bases of the junction unmatched.

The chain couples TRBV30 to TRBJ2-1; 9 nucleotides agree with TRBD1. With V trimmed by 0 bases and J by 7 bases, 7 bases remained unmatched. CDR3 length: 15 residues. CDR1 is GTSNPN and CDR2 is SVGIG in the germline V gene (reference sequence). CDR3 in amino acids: CAWSVGTGFGNEQFF. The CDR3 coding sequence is TGTGCCTGGAGTGTCGGGACAGGGTTTGGGAATGAGCAGTTCTTC.

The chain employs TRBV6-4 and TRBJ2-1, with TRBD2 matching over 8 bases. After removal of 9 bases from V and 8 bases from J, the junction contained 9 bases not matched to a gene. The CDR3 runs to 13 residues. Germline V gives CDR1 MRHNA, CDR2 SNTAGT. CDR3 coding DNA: TGTGCCAGTTTAGCGGGGAGGACGGATGAGCAGTTCTTC. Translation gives CASLAGRTDEQFF.

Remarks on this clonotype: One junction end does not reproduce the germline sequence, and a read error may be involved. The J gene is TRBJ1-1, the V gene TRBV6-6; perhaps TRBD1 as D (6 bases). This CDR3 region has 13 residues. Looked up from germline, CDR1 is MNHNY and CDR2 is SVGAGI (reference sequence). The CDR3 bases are TGTGCCAGCAGCGCCCAGGGCCAGGGGAGTGGTAACTTT. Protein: CASSAQGQGSGNF.

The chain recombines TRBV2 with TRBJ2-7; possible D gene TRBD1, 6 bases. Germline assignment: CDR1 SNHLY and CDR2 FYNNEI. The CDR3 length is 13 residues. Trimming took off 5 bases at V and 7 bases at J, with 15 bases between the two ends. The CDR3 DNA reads TGTGCCAGCAGTCAGGGGATCGCTCGGGAGCAGTACTTC. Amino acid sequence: CASSQGIAREQYF.

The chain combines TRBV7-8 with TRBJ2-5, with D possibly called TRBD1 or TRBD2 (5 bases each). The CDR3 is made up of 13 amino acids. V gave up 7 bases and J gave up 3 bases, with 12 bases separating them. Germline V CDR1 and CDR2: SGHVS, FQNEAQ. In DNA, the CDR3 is TGTGCCAGCACGAGGGGCCTGAAAGAGACCCAGTACTTC. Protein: CASTRGLKETQYF.

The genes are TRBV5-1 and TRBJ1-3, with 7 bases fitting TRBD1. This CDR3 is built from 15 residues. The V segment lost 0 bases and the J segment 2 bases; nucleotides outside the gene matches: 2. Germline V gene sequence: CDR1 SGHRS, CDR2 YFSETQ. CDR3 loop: CASSLGGGPGNTIYF. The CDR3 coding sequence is TGCGCCAGCAGCTTGGGAGGGGGCCCTGGAAACACCATATATTTT.

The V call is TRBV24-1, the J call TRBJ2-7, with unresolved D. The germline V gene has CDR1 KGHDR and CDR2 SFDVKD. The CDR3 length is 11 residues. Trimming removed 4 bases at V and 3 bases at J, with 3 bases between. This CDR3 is CATSDHYEQYF. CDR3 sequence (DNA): TGTGCCACCAGTGACCACTACGAGCAGTACTTC.

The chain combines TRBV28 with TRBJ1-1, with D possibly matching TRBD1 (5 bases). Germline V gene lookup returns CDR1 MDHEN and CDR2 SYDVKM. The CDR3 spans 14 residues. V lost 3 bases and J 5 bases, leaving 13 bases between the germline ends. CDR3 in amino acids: CASSFGGKGTEAFF. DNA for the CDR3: TGTGCCAGCAGTTTCGGGGGGAAGGGGACTGAAGCTTTCTTT.

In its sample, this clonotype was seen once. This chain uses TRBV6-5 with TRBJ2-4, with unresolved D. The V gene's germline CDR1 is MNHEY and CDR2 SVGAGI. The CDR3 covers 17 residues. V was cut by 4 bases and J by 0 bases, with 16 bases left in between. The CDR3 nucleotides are TGTGCCAGCAGTTTTGGACCGATTGCAATAGCCAAAAACATTCAGTACTTC. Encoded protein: CASSFGPIAIAKNIQYF.

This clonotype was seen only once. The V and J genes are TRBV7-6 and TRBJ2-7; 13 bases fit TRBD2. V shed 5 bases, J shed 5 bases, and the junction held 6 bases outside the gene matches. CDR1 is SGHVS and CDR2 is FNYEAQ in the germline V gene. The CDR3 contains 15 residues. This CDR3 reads CASSTGLAGADEQYF. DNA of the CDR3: TGTGCCAGCAGCACTGGACTAGCGGGAGCTGACGAGCAGTACTTC.

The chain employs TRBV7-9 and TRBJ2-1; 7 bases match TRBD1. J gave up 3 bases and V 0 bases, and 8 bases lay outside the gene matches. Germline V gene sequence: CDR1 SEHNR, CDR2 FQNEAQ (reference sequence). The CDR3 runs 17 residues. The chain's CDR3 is CASSLAAQGLGYNEQFF. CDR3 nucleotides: TGTGCCAGCAGCTTAGCCGCACAGGGGTTGGGCTACAATGAGCAGTTCTTC.

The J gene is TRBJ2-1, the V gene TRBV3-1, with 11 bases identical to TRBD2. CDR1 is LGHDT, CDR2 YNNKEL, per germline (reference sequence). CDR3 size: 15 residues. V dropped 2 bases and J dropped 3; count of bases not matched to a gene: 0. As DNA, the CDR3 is TGTGCCAGCAGCCAAACTAGCGGGAGCTACAATGAGCAGTTCTTC. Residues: CASSQTSGSYNEQFF.

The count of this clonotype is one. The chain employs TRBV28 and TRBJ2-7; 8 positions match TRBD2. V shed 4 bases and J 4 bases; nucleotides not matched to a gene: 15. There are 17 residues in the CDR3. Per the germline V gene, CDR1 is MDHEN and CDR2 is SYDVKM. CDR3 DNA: TGTGCCAGCAGTTCCCCCCCGGGACTAGTGGGAGCTTACGAGCAGTACTTC. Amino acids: CASSSPPGLVGAYEQYF.

DNA of the CDR3: TGTGCCACCAGCGGGACTAGCGGGAGTGTTTCCTACAATGAGCAGTTCTTC. This sequence encodes CATSGTSGSVSYNEQFF. The chain employs TRBV24-1 and TRBJ2-1; the match to TRBD2 covers 14 bases. This CDR3 has 17 amino acids. Germline loops: CDR1 KGHDR, CDR2 SFDVKD. The J segment lost 1 base and the V segment lost 7 bases, leaving 5 bases of the junction unmatched.

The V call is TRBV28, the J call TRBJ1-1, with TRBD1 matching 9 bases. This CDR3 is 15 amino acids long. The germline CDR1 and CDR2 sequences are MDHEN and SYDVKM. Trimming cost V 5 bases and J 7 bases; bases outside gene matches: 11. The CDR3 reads CASSTLRQGDGEAFF. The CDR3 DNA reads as TGTGCCAGCAGTACTCTCCGACAGGGGGACGGTGAAGCTTTCTTT.

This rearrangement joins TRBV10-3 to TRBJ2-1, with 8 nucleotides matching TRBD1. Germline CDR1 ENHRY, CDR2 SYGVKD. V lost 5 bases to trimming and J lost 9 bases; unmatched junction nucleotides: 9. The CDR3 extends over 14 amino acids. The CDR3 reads CAISSGAGGVEQFF. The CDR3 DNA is TGTGCCATCAGTTCCGGGGCAGGGGGCGTTGAGCAGTTCTTC.

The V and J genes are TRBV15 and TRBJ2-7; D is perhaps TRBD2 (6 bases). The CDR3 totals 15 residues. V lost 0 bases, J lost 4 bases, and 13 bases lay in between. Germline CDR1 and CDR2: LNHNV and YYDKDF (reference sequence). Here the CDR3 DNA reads TGTGCCACCAGCAGAGAAAGCGGAGGGAGTTACGAGCAGTACTTC. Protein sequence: CATSRESGGSYEQYF.